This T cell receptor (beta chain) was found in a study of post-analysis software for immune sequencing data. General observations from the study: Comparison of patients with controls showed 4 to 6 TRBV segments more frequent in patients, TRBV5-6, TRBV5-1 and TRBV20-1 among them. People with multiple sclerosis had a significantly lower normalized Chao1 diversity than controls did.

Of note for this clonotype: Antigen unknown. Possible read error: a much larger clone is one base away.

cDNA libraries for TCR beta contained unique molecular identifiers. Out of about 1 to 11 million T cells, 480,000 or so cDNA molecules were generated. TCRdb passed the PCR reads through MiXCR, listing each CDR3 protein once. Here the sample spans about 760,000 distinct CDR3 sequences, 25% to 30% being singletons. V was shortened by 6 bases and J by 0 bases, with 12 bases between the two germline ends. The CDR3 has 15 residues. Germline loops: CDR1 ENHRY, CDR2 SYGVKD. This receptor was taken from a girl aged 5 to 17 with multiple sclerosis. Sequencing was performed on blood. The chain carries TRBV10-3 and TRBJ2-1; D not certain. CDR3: CAISPASSSYNEQFF. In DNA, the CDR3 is TGTGCCATCAGCCCAGCCTCGAGCTCCTACAATGAGCAGTTCTTC.